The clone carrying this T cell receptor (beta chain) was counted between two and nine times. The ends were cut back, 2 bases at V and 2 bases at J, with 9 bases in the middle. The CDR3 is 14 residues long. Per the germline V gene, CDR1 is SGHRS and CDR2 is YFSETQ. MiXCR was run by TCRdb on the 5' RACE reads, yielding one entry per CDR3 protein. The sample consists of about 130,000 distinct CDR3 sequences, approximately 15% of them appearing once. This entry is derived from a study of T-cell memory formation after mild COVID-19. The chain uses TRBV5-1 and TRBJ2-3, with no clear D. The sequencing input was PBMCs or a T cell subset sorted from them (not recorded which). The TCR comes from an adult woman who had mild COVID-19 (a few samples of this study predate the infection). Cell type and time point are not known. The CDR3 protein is CASSFGTTTDTQYF. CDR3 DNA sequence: TGCGCCAGCAGCTTCGGTACTACCACAGATACGCAGTATTTT.